The entry that follows covers one T cell receptor (beta chain) sequence. The specificity of this receptor is unknown. Qualities for individual bases were not recorded, and no much larger clone is one base off. The source of the sample is a study of blood T cell repertoires in COVID-19 (dated by TCRdb to 2018 to 2021). About the investigation overall: The collaborator samples originated in the United States, Italy and Spain and spanned the acute and convalescent phases of COVID-19. HLA class I and class II types, where available, came from metadata supplied by the sample provider rather than from assay-based typing. Deeply sampled blood TCRbeta repertoires from subjects exposed to, actively infected with, or recovered from COVID-19 were included in the dataset. The material from the prospective study consisted of cDNA or gDNA derived from T cells, B-cell-depleted T cells, or PBMCs. Samples were obtained from the ongoing ImmuneRACE study (first 160 participants) and from over 1,000 subjects provided by 6 global collaborators. The repertoires were made available in a free public database intended to serve as a resource for research on the immune response to SARS-CoV-2. A de-identified subject ID, COVID-19 status, age in years and sex were almost always included in the sample metadata. Paper-wide results and their limitations: The quantity of clinical and demographic metadata differed by source and by participant and was supplied without curation.

Whole blood was collected in K2EDTA tubes by collaborating institutions according to the institutions' own protocols. For TCRbeta analysis, collaborators shipped samples as frozen whole blood, isolated PBMCs, or DNA extracted from either of those sample types. TCRbeta CDR3 regions were amplified from genomic DNA by means of the immunoSEQ Assay, a bias-controlled multiplex PCR. As for the authors' bioinformatics: Within the assay, amplification of reference gene primers was used to estimate how many nucleated cells each sample contained. Sequence reads were collapsed and filtered to measure the absolute abundance of every unique TCRbeta CDR3 rearrangement. For each sample, productive Simpson clonality was calculated as the square root of Simpson's diversity index over productive rearrangements. The source is immuneACCESS, and TCRdb retained only in-frame sequences with V and J called. Part of the clones is not carried over; for the studies checked, unresolved V genes explain less than half of this, and the remainder is unexplained. That table supplies the V and J calls and clone size; D and trimming were determined from the DNA. In this sample the table shows approximately 230,000 clones, roughly 83% of which occur a single time. 8.9% of the sample is held by the ten biggest clonotypes.

The germline V gene sets CDR1 to SNHLY and CDR2 to FYNNEI. Relative to germline, V is missing 7 bases and J is missing 0 bases, with 5 bases of the junction outside any gene match. CDR3 length: 14 amino acids, cysteine to phenylalanine. Of the read, only the CDR3 DNA is kept; its 42 bases are in frame from base 1. Specimen: peripheral blood. The origin of this receptor is a man aged 80 or over with acute or convalescent COVID-19. The chain joins TRBV2 to TRBJ2-5; the central 7 bases match TRBD1. The CDR3 protein is CASNFRGYQETQYF. The DNA sequence is given as TGTGCCAGCAATTTCAGGGGGTACCAAGAGACCCAGTACTTC.